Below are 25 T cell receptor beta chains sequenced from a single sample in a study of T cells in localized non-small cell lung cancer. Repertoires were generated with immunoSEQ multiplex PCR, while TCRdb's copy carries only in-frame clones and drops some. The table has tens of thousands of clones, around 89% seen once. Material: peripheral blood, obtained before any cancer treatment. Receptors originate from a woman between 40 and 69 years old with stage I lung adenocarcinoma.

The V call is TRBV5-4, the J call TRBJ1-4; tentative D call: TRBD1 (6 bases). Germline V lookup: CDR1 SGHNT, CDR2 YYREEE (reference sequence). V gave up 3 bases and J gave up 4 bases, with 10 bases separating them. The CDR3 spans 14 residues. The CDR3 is CASSSTGGNEKLFF. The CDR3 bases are TGTGCCAGCAGCTCGACAGGAGGTAATGAAAAACTGTTTTTT.

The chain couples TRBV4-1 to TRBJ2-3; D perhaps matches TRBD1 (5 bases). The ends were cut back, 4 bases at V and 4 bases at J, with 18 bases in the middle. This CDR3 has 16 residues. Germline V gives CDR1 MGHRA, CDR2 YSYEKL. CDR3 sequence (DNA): TGCGCCAGCAGCCCAATTCAGGGCCTACCGGCAGATACGCAGTATTTT. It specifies CASSPIQGLPADTQYF.

CDR3 DNA: TGTGCCAGCAGTTTATTGGCCGTGGGAGGACTAGCGGGAGTCGACGCATCACCAGATACGCAGTATTTT. Its protein product is CASSLLAVGGLAGVDASPDTQYF. The rearrangement joins TRBV28 to TRBJ2-3; 13 bases agree with TRBD2. CDR3 length: 23 amino acids. With 1 base clipped from V and 4 bases from J, the junction kept 23 bases outside the gene matches. CDR1 is MDHEN and CDR2 is SYDVKM in the germline V gene. Full variable domain (missing parts from reference TRBV28 and TRBJ2-3): DVKVTQSSRYLVKRTGEKVFLECVQDMDHENMFWYRQDPGLGLRLIYFSYDVKMKEKGDIPEGYSVSREKKERFSLILESASTNQTSMYLCASSLLAVGGLAGVDASPDTQYFGPGTRLTVL.

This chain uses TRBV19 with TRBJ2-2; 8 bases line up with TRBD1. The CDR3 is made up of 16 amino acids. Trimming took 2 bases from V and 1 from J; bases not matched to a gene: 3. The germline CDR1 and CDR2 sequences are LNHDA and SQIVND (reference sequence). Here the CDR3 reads CASSIRQGRNTGELFF. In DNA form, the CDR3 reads TGTGCCAGTAGTATAAGACAGGGGAGGAACACCGGGGAGCTGTTTTTT.

For the CDR3, the DNA is TGTGCCAGCAGCTTCCAACCAGGCAGGGGATCCACCGGGGAGCTGTTTTTT. Translating gives CASSFQPGRGSTGELFF. The V and J genes are TRBV7-6 and TRBJ2-2; perhaps TRBD1 as D (6 bases). From germline, CDR1 is SGHVS and CDR2 FNYEAQ. CDR3 length: 17 residues. V dropped 3 bases and J dropped 4 bases, with 18 bases sitting between them. The full variable domain, its missing parts supplied by reference TRBV7-6 and TRBJ2-2, is GAGVSQSPRYKVTKRGQDVALRCDPISGHVSLYWYRQALGQGPEFLTYFNYEAQQDKSGLPNDRFSAERPEGSISTLTIQRTEQRDSAMYRCASSFQPGRGSTGELFFGEGSRLTVL.

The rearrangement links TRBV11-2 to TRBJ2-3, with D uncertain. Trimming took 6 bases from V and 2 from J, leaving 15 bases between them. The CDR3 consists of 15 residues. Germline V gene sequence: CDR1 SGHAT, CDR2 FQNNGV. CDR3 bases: TGTGCCAGCAGACCTCGTGGTAGGGACACAGATACGCAGTATTTT. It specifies CASRPRGRDTDTQYF.

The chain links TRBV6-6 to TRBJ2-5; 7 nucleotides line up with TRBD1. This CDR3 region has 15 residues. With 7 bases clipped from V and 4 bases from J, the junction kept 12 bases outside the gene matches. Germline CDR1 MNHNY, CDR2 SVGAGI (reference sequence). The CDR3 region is CASNPGQLYGETQYF. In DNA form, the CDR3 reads TGTGCCAGCAACCCGGGACAGCTTTATGGAGAGACCCAGTACTTC.

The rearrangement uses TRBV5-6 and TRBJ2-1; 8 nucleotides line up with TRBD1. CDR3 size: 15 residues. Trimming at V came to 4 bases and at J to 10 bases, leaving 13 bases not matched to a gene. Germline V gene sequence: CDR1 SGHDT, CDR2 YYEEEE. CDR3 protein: CASSGRTGPVPEQFF. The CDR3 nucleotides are TGTGCCAGCAGCGGGCGGACAGGGCCCGTTCCCGAGCAGTTCTTC.

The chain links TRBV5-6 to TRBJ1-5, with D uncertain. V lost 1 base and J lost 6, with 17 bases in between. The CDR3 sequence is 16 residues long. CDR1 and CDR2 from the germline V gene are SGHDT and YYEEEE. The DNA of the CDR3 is TGTGCCAGCAGCTTGAGTTCCGTAGGTGGCACTCAGCCCCAGCATTTT. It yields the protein CASSLSSVGGTQPQHF.

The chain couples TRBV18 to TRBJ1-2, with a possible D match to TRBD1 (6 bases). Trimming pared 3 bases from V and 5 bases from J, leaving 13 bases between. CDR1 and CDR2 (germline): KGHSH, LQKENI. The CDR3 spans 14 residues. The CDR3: CASSPSGAEYGYTF. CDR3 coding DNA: TGTGCCAGCTCACCCTCGGGGGCGGAGTATGGCTACACCTTC. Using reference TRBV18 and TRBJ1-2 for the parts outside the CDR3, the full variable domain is NAGVMQNPRHLVRRRGQEARLRCSPMKGHSHVYWYRQLPEEGLKFMVYLQKENIIDESGMPKERFSAEFPKEGPSILRIQQVVRGDSAAYFCASSPSGAEYGYTFGSGTRLTVV.

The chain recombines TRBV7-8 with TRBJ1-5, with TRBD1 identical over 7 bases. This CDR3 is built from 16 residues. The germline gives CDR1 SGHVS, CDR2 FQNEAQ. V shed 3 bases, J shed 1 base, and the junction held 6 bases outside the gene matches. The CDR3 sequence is CASSFDRVGSNQPQHF. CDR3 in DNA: TGTGCCAGCAGCTTTGACAGGGTAGGCAGCAATCAGCCCCAGCATTTT.

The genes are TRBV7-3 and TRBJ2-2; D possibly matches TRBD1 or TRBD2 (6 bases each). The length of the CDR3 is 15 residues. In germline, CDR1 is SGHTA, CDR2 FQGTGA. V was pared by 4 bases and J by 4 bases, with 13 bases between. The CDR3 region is CASSSSGARTGELFF. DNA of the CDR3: TGTGCCAGCAGCTCTTCGGGGGCACGCACCGGGGAGCTGTTTTTT.

CDR3 nucleotide sequence: TGCGCCAGCAGCTTAGGGGTTTACAGGGCTGGCTACACCTTC. It is translated as CASSLGVYRAGYTF. This chain joins TRBV5-1 and TRBJ1-2, with D perhaps TRBD1 (6 bases). Germline V lookup: CDR1 SGHRS, CDR2 YFSETQ. Trimming stripped 2 bases from V and 7 bases from J, with 15 bases between. The CDR3 loop spans 14 amino acids.

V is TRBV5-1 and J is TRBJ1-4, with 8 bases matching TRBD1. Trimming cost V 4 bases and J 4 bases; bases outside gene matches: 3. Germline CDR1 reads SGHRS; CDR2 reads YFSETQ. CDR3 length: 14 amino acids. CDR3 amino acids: CASSPGQVNEKLFF. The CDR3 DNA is TGCGCCAGCAGCCCGGGACAGGTTAATGAAAAACTGTTTTTT.

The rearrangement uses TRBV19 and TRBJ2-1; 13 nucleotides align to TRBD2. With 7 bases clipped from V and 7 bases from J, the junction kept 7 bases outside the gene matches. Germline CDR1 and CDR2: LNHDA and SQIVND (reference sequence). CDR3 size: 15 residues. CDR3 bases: TGTGCCAGTAAGGGACTAGCGGGGCGCTCAAATGAGCAGTTCTTC. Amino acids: CASKGLAGRSNEQFF.

Here the CDR3 reads CAVSGGFQETQYF. CDR3 coding DNA: TGTGCCGTCTCCGGAGGGTTCCAAGAGACCCAGTACTTC. The genes are TRBV30 and TRBJ2-5; weak D call: TRBD2 (6 bases). Germline V gives CDR1 GTSNPN, CDR2 SVGIG (reference sequence). The CDR3 consists of 13 residues. V shed 8 bases and J shed 1 base, with 14 bases lying between them.

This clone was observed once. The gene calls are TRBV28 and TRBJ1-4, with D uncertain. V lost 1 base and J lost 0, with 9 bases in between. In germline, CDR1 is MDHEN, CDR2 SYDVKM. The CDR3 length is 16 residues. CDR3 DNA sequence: TGTGCCAGCAGTTTATACGGGGAAACAACTAATGAAAAACTGTTTTTT. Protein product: CASSLYGETTNEKLFF.

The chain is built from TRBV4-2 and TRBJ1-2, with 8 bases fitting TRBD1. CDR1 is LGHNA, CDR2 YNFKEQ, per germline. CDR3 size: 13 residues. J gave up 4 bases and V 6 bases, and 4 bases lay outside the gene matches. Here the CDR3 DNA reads TGTGCCAGCAGTCGGGACAGGAGCTATGGCTACACCTTC. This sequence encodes CASSRDRSYGYTF.

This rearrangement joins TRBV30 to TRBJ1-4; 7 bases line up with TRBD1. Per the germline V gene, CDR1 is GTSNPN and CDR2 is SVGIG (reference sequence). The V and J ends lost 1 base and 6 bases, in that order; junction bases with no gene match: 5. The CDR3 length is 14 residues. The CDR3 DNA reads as TGTGCCTGGAGTGCGGGGACAGCTTATGAAAAACTGTTTTTT. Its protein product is CAWSAGTAYEKLFF.

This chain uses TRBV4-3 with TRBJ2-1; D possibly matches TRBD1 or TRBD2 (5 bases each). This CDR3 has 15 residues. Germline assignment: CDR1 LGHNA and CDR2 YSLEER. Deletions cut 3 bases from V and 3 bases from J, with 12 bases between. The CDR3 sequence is CASSQGRTYYNEQFF. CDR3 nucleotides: TGCGCCAGCAGCCAGGGACGAACCTACTACAATGAGCAGTTCTTC.

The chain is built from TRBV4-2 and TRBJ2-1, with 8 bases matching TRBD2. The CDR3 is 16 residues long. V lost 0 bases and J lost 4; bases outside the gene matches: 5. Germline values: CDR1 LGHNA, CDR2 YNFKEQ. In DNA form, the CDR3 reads TGTGCCAGCAGCCAAGAGGTAGCGGGATATTACAATGAGCAGTTCTTC. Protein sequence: CASSQEVAGYYNEQFF.

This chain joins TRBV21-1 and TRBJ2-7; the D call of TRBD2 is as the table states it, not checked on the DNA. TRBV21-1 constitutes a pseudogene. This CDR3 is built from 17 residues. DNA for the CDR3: TGTGCCAGCAGTGAAAGGAAGCGGACTAGCGGACACTACGAGCAGTACTTC. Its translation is CASSERKRTSGHYEQYF.

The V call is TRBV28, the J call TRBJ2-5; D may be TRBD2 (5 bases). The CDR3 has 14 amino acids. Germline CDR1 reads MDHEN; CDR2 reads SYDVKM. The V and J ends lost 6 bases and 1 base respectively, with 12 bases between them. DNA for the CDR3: TGTGCCAGCAGCCCCCCGAGGGCCCAAGAGACCCAGTACTTC. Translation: CASSPPRAQETQYF.

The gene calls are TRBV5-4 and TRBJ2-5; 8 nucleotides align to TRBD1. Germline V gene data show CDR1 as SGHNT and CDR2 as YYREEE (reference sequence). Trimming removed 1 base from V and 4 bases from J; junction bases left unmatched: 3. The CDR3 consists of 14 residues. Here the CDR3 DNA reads TGTGCCAGCAGCTTGAGTGACAGGGGAGAGACCCAGTACTTC. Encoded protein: CASSLSDRGETQYF.

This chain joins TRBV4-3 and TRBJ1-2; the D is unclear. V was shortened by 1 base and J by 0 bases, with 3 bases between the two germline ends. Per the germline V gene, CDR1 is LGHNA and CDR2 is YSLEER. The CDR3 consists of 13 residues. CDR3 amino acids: CASSQVANYGYTF. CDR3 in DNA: TGCGCCAGCAGCCAAGTAGCTAACTATGGCTACACCTTC.